The following is a T cell receptor beta chain sequence with its context. The data derive from a study of blood T cell repertoires in COVID-19. At the level of the study: Samples taken during acute and convalescent COVID-19 were collected in the United States, Italy and Spain. The analysed material was cDNA or gDNA that came from T cells, B-cell-depleted T cells, or PBMCs.

In the authors' workflow: Cell counts per sample came from amplifying reference gene primers. The repertoire was sequenced with immunoSEQ multiplex PCR; TCRdb's copy has only in-frame clones and lacks some. Clone size and the V and J calls come from that table; the DNA yielded D and trimming. Seen here are over 200,000 clones, roughly 85% observed once, and the top ten hold approximately 2.1%. Sequenced input: peripheral blood. The receptor was isolated from a young man who had recovered from COVID-19.

The CDR3 here is CAISEAGAENQPQHF. The CDR3 nucleotides are TGTGCCATCAGTGAGGCAGGGGCGGAAAATCAGCCCCAGCATTTT. The chain couples TRBV10-3 to TRBJ1-5, with D possibly TRBD1 on 6 matching bases. CDR1 ENHRY and CDR2 SYGVKD come from the germline V gene. Trimming left V 2 bases short and J 4 bases short, with 12 bases between. This CDR3 has 15 residues.